The 23 T cell receptor beta chains given below trace back to one sample, sequenced in a study of T cells expressing NK-cell markers. TCRdb processed the 5' RACE reads again and assigns one entry to each CDR3 protein, with no DNA. This repertoire comprises fewer than 7,500 distinct CDR3 sequences; its ten largest clones make up less than 65%. The sequencing sample was made of blood T cells: a sorted CD56 or NKG2C T cell subset, CD4+ or CD8+ T cells, or bulk PBMC T cells (not recorded which). The receptor source for this set is a man younger than 35 in good health.

The rearrangement links TRBV7-6 to TRBJ2-2; TCRdb names TRBD2, which stays unverified in the absence of DNA. CDR3 length equals 16 residues. Per germline, CDR1 SGHVS and CDR2 FNYEAQ. The CDR3 reads CASSRETSGRPGELFF.

This chain connects TRBV5-3 to TRBJ2-2; TCRdb indicates TRBD1, and absent DNA this call remains unverified. TRBV5-3 is flagged as an ORF with uncertain function. The CDR3 loop spans 15 amino acids. The CDR3 sequence: CARSRSPRGTGELFF.

The V gene is TRBV7-9, the J gene TRBJ1-2; TCRdb's assignment of TRBD1 cannot be checked, as there is no DNA. This CDR3 has 12 residues. Germline loops: CDR1 SEHNR, CDR2 FQNEAQ (reference sequence). The CDR3 protein is CASSFKGAGYTF.

This clonotype is called medium-sized based on its frequency. The CDR3 loop is CASSLRVGRGDTEAFF. The chain employs TRBV3-1 and TRBJ1-1. This CDR3 has 16 residues. The germline gives CDR1 LGHDT, CDR2 YNNKEL (reference sequence).

The chain employs TRBV21-1 and TRBJ2-3; the D call from TCRdb, TRBD1, cannot be confirmed without DNA. TRBV21-1 is termed a pseudogene. There are 14 residues in the CDR3. The chain's CDR3 is CASSTSRTGNTQYF.

The J gene is TRBJ1-2, the V gene TRBV29-1; the TCRdb D gene call, TRBD1, has no DNA to confirm it. Germline-derived CDR1 and CDR2 are SQVTM and ANQGSEA. The CDR3 is 12 amino acids. CDR3: CSATGGLSGYTF.

V gene TRBV19 combines with J gene TRBJ2-2. Germline-derived CDR1 and CDR2 are LNHDA and SQIVND (reference sequence). The CDR3 length is 15 residues. CDR3 residues: CASSMVQQVTGELFF.

The CDR3 spells CASTSHGVFFHPDTEAFF. The chain joins TRBV27 to TRBJ1-1. The germline V gene encodes CDR1 MNHEY and CDR2 SMNVEV (reference sequence). This CDR3 contains 18 residues.

V and J are TRBV20-1 and TRBJ2-7; TCRdb selects TRBD1, and the lack of DNA leaves this call unchecked. Germline V gene sequence: CDR1 DFQATT, CDR2 SNEGSKA (reference sequence). The CDR3 sequence is 14 residues long. The CDR3 sequence: CSAILPLSTYEQYF.

The chain combines TRBV4-1 with TRBJ2-5; no DNA is available, so the TRBD1 call from TCRdb remains unchecked. CDR1 and CDR2 from the germline V gene are MGHRA and YSYEKL. The CDR3 is 15 residues long. The CDR3 sequence is CASSQHSGTQETQYF.

This chain links TRBV6-1 with TRBJ1-2; TCRdb indicates TRBD1, and absent DNA this call remains unverified. This CDR3 has 11 amino acids. CDR1 and CDR2 from the germline V gene are MNHNS and SASEGT. CDR3 in amino acids: CASSRGGGYTF.

V usage is TRBV12-3 or TRBV12-4 and J usage is TRBJ1-2. This CDR3 is 13 amino acids long. CDR3 loop: CASSSRFGYGYTF.

The CDR3 here is CASSEADGSGQPQHF. The chain recombines TRBV6-4 with TRBJ1-5. Germline lookup yields CDR1 MRHNA and CDR2 SNTAGT. The CDR3 length is 15 residues.

This clonotype registers medium-sized by frequency. The chain recombines TRBV7-9 with TRBJ2-1; TCRdb's D gene call, TRBD1, goes unchecked for lack of DNA. This CDR3 has 15 amino acids. In germline, CDR1 is SEHNR, CDR2 FQNEAQ (reference sequence). This chain's CDR3 is CASRSAAGARWEQFF.

The rearrangement joins TRBV9 to TRBJ2-1; the D gene TCRdb calls, TRBD1, cannot be checked with no DNA. The germline V gene has CDR1 SGDLS and CDR2 YYNGEE. The CDR3 contains 15 residues. The CDR3 here is CASSVEGAAGYEQFF.

This sequence joins TRBV5-6 and TRBJ2-5; without DNA, the TCRdb call of TRBD2 cannot be checked. Germline values: CDR1 SGHDT, CDR2 YYEEEE. CDR3 length: 11 residues. This CDR3 is CASSDEGTQYF.

V is TRBV5-1 and J is TRBJ2-2; absent DNA, TCRdb's TRBD2 call cannot be checked. The CDR3 loop spans 18 amino acids. Per the germline V gene, CDR1 is SGHRS and CDR2 is YFSETQ. The CDR3 loop is CASSLLGLAGAGAGELFF.

The gene calls are TRBV11-2 and TRBJ2-1. The CDR3 spans 11 residues. The V gene's germline CDR1 is SGHAT and CDR2 FQNNGV. This CDR3 reads CASSLGLEQFF.

CDR3: CASSSREDRNEQFF. The chain couples TRBV18 to TRBJ2-1; TCRdb proposes TRBD2, but this gene call is untestable without DNA. This CDR3 has 14 residues. CDR1 and CDR2 from the germline V gene are KGHSH and LQKENI.

The chain employs TRBV6-1 and TRBJ2-3; TCRdb lists TRBD1, though no DNA is available to test this call. Per the germline V gene, CDR1 is MNHNS and CDR2 is SASEGT. The CDR3 loop spans 16 amino acids. The CDR3 region is CASRPLRQGYTDTQYF.

V is TRBV6-4 and J is TRBJ2-1; TCRdb calls TRBD2, which cannot be checked without DNA. The CDR3 spans 14 residues. Looked up from germline, CDR1 is MRHNA and CDR2 is SNTAGT. The CDR3: CASSDGTSGNEQFF.

V gene TRBV5-1 combines with J gene TRBJ1-4; TCRdb's D call, TRBD1, is unchecked because there is no DNA. Germline lookup yields CDR1 SGHRS and CDR2 YFSETQ. The CDR3 loop spans 16 amino acids. CDR3 in amino acids: CASSFSPGTGAEKLFF.

The rearrangement joins TRBV2 to TRBJ1-1; the D call of TRBD1 rests on TCRdb alone, since no DNA is present to check it. The V gene's germline CDR1 is SNHLY and CDR2 FYNNEI. CDR3 length equals 15 residues. The chain's CDR3 is CASTITGEPNTEAFF.